Sequencing of this T cell receptor (beta chain) was carried out in a study of T cells in women clearing cervical HPV infection. Here immunoSEQ multiplex PCR was the method, and the copy in TCRdb shows in-frame clones only, minus some. The ten most abundant clones cover approximately 1% of a sample with 40,000 to 55,000 clones. This CDR3 comprises 15 residues. Germline CDR1 is MNHNS and CDR2 is SASEGT. On this clone itself: The read ends 3 residues before the CDR3 terminus; that terminus is restored from the germline J gene.

The sample comprised blood buffy coat. This clonotype originated in a woman aged 18-69 years with a cervical HPV16 infection that either progressed to CIN3+ or cleared (not recorded which). The gene calls are TRBV6-1 and TRBJ2-2; possible D gene TRBD1, 5 bases. CDR3 bases read: TGTGCCAGCAGTGAGAAACATTCTGGGGCCAACGTG. It encodes CASSEKHSGANV. The entire CDR3 is CASSEKHSGANVLFF.